This T cell receptor (beta chain) was identified during a study of graft-versus-host responses after intestinal transplantation. This clone was seen only once. Its antigen is not identified. Clones were read by immunoSEQ multiplex PCR, and TCRdb kept only the in-frame ones, dropping some. The table lists some 87,000 clones, 90% to 95% of them singletons. Germline CDR1 and CDR2: SGDLS and YYNGEE. V shed 7 bases and J shed 4 bases, with 21 bases lying between them. The CDR3 is 16 residues long. This specimen was unstimulated CD8+ T cells sorted from spleen or lymph node cells, taken before transplant. The chain recombines TRBV9 with TRBJ1-5, with D perhaps TRBD1 (6 bases). The clonotype originates from a human donor who was the organ donor for an intestinal transplant. This chain's CDR3 is CASQTWRGLGNQPQHF. The CDR3, as DNA: TGTGCCAGCCAGACCTGGCGGGGGCTCGGAAATCAGCCCCAGCATTTT.